What follows is one T cell receptor (beta chain) and its context. This record comes from a study of blood T cell repertoires in COVID-19. The wider study: Specimens from acute and convalescent COVID-19 originated in the United States, Italy and Spain.

V dropped 9 bases and J dropped 9 bases, with 18 bases sitting between them. This CDR3 comprises 13 residues. CDR1 is MDHEN, CDR2 SYDVKM, per germline. Repertoires were generated with immunoSEQ multiplex PCR, while TCRdb's copy carries only in-frame clones and drops some. The repertoire consists of about 190,000 clones, with almost 80% occurring once and the leading ten covering 15% to 20%. The sample taken for sequencing was PBMCs or T cells enriched from blood (not recorded which). The V and J genes are TRBV28 and TRBJ1-5; the D gene is possibly TRBD1 (5 bases). The receptor was derived from a woman in her forties or fifties who had recovered from COVID-19. The CDR3 sequence: CASKQDTYVPQHF. The CDR3 coding sequence is TGTGCCAGTAAACAGGATACTTACGTGCCCCAGCATTTT.